These 30 T cell receptor beta chains came from one sample sequenced in a study of OX40 agonist ivuxolimab in advanced cancers. Clones were sequenced by immunoSEQ multiplex PCR, and TCRdb holds only the in-frame ones, with some missing. The profile shows roughly 30,000 clones, roughly 80% of them singletons. Source: CD4+ or CD8+ T cells sorted from blood, taken in a trial of the OX40 agonist ivuxolimab. These receptors originate from an adult with an advanced solid tumor such as melanoma, head and neck, liver or kidney cancer.

This chain connects TRBV2 to TRBJ2-5; D is possibly TRBD1 or TRBD2 (5 bases each). V lost 5 bases to trimming and J lost 13 bases, with 20 bases between them. This CDR3 spans 13 amino acids. From germline, CDR1 is SNHLY and CDR2 FYNNEI. The CDR3 spells CASSPGPRTLLYF. CDR3 coding DNA: TGTGCCAGCAGTCCGGGACCCCGAACTCTTCTGTACTTC.

CDR3 in DNA: TGTGCCAGCAGTAAAGTGGGTAGCGGAGGGGACGAGCAGTACTTC. Translation: CASSKVGSGGDEQYF. The chain uses TRBV6-1 and TRBJ2-7; a possible D gene is TRBD2 (6 bases). This CDR3 spans 15 amino acids. Per the germline V gene, CDR1 is MNHNS and CDR2 is SASEGT. V gave up 5 bases and J gave up 5 bases, with 19 bases separating them.

The chain uses TRBV6-5 and TRBJ1-3, with a tentative D call TRBD1 (5 bases). Germline assignment: CDR1 MNHEY and CDR2 SVGAGI. Between the trimmed V and J ends, which lost 0 bases and 4 bases, there was a span of 7 bases. CDR3 size: 14 residues. The CDR3 protein is CASSYSRGGNTIYF. The CDR3 DNA reads as TGTGCCAGCAGTTACTCGAGGGGAGGAAACACCATATATTTT.

V usage is TRBV6-5 and J usage is TRBJ1-2; 7 bases match TRBD1. The CDR3 spans 11 residues. Trimming cost V 7 bases and J 8 bases; bases outside gene matches: 4. Germline loops: CDR1 MNHEY, CDR2 SVGAGI. In DNA form, the CDR3 reads TGTGCCAGCAAGAGACAGGGCGGCTACACCTTC. Residues: CASKRQGGYTF.

The chain recombines TRBV29-1 with TRBJ1-1, with D maybe TRBD1 (5 bases). V was clipped by 6 bases and J by 1 base, with 9 bases between them. The CDR3 consists of 12 residues. Germline V gene lookup returns CDR1 SQVTM and CDR2 ANQGSEA. DNA for the CDR3: TGCAGCGTGGGGCGGGGGAACACTGAAGCTTTCTTT. This gives the protein CSVGRGNTEAFF.

The chain employs TRBV19 and TRBJ1-1; D gene unclear. There are 10 residues in the CDR3. Germline loops: CDR1 LNHDA, CDR2 SQIVND (reference sequence). Trimming took off 9 bases at V and 10 bases at J, with 12 bases between the two ends. DNA for the CDR3: TGTGCCAGCATAATGGGAAGAGCTTTCTTT. Its translation is CASIMGRAFF.

The chain combines TRBV9 with TRBJ2-4; D is unresolved. Germline CDR1 reads SGDLS; CDR2 reads YYNGEE. The germline V and J ends were trimmed by 1 base and 2 bases, with 4 bases remaining between them. The CDR3 runs 13 residues. CDR3 sequence (DNA): TGTGCCAGCAGCGTACCCCCCAAAAACATTCAGTACTTC. Translation: CASSVPPKNIQYF. Drawing the rest from reference TRBV9 and TRBJ2-4, the complete variable domain is DSGVTQTPKHLITATGQRVTLRCSPRSGDLSVYWYQQSLDQGLQFLIQYYNGEERAKGNILERFSAQQFPDLHSELNLSSLELGDSALYFCASSVPPKNIQYFGAGTRLSVL.

The rearrangement joins TRBV28 to TRBJ2-7, with D tentatively TRBD2 (7 bases). Between the trimmed V and J ends, which lost 7 bases and 2 bases, there was a span of 12 bases. The CDR3 has 13 amino acids. Germline CDR1 reads MDHEN; CDR2 reads SYDVKM. The CDR3 region is CASNGGATYEQYF. The DNA for the CDR3 is TGTGCCAGCAATGGGGGGGCCACCTACGAGCAGTACTTC.

This sequence joins TRBV28 and TRBJ1-5; TRBD1 agrees at 10 bases. V was clipped by 7 bases and J by 0 bases; unmatched bases: 3. This CDR3 is built from 15 residues. Germline V gene lookup returns CDR1 MDHEN and CDR2 SYDVKM. The CDR3 DNA sequence: TGTGCCAGCAAGGGACAGGGGACTAGCAATCAGCCCCAGCATTTT. The encoded protein is CASKGQGTSNQPQHF.

The V call is TRBV7-9, the J call TRBJ1-5; D is unresolved. Trimming pared 1 base from V and 1 base from J, leaving 8 bases between. This CDR3 spans 15 amino acids. From germline, CDR1 is SEHNR and CDR2 FQNEAQ (reference sequence). The CDR3 nucleotides read TGTGCCAGCAGCTTAGAAGGGTCGAGCAATCAGCCCCAGCATTTT. Amino acids: CASSLEGSSNQPQHF.

V and J are TRBV18 and TRBJ2-7; a possible D gene is TRBD1 (6 bases). Deletions cut 3 bases from V and 6 bases from J, with 12 bases between. The CDR3 is 13 residues long. Germline CDR1 is KGHSH and CDR2 is LQKENI. The CDR3, as DNA: TGTGCCAGCTCACCTACATTAGGGGGCGAGCAGTACTTC. This encodes CASSPTLGGEQYF.

This chain links TRBV5-1 with TRBJ2-2; tentatively, D is TRBD1 or TRBD2 (6 bases each). Between the trimmed V and J ends, which lost 6 bases and 1 base, there was a span of 13 bases. The CDR3 length is 15 residues. Germline V lookup: CDR1 SGHRS, CDR2 YFSETQ. The CDR3 here is CASNPGAVNTGELFF. The CDR3 region has the DNA TGCGCCAGCAATCCGGGGGCCGTGAACACCGGGGAGCTGTTTTTT.

V and J are TRBV6-1 and TRBJ2-5; the D is unclear. This CDR3 has 12 amino acids. CDR1 and CDR2 from the germline V gene are MNHNS and SASEGT. V dropped 7 bases and J dropped 4 bases, with 10 bases sitting between them. The CDR3 is CASTWERETQYF. Written as DNA, the CDR3 is TGTGCCAGCACGTGGGAACGAGAGACCCAGTACTTC.

This rearrangement joins TRBV7-2 to TRBJ2-1; no clear D gene. The CDR3 runs to 12 residues. V shed 2 bases and J shed 8 bases, with 7 bases lying between them. Per the germline V gene, CDR1 is SGHTA and CDR2 is FQGNSA. CDR3 sequence: CASSLSADEQFF. DNA for the CDR3: TGTGCCAGCAGCTTATCCGCCGATGAGCAGTTCTTC.

In this sample, this clone turned up a few times. The rearrangement uses TRBV7-3 and TRBJ2-7, with D possibly matching TRBD2 (6 bases). Germline assignment: CDR1 SGHTA and CDR2 FQGTGA. Trimming removed 2 bases from V and 1 base from J, with 15 bases in between. The CDR3 sequence is 16 residues long. CDR3: CASSLGGTGPSYEQYF. CDR3 coding DNA: TGTGCCAGCAGCTTAGGTGGGACTGGACCATCCTACGAGCAGTACTTC.

The DNA for the CDR3 is TGTGCCAGCAGCTTAGTGGGGGTTCGGACTGAAGCTTTCTTT. Amino acid sequence: CASSLVGVRTEAFF. The V and J genes are TRBV11-2 and TRBJ1-1; D possibly corresponds to TRBD1 (5 bases). This CDR3 is built from 14 residues. Trimming shortened V by 1 base and J by 5 bases, and 11 bases separated the two germline ends. Per the germline V gene, CDR1 is SGHAT and CDR2 is FQNNGV.

The rearrangement uses TRBV28 and TRBJ1-5; 7 nucleotides agree with TRBD1. Germline loops: CDR1 MDHEN, CDR2 SYDVKM. The CDR3 totals 15 residues. Trimming removed 6 bases from V and 0 bases from J; junction bases left unmatched: 5. CDR3 residues: CASRRTGTSNQPQHF. The CDR3 DNA reads as TGTGCCAGCAGGCGGACAGGTACTAGCAATCAGCCCCAGCATTTT. The full variable domain, completed using reference TRBV28 and TRBJ1-5, is DVKVTQSSRYLVKRTGEKVFLECVQDMDHENMFWYRQDPGLGLRLIYFSYDVKMKEKGDIPEGYSVSREKKERFSLILESASTNQTSMYLCASRRTGTSNQPQHFGDGTRLSIL.

The chain employs TRBV5-1 and TRBJ2-4; 10 bases line up with TRBD2. Germline V gene data show CDR1 as SGHRS and CDR2 as YFSETQ. The CDR3 spans 16 residues. Trimming at V came to 1 base and at J to 7 bases, leaving 8 bases not matched to a gene. The CDR3 reads CASSLTASGSENIQYF. The CDR3, as DNA: TGCGCCAGCAGCTTGACCGCTAGCGGGAGCGAGAACATTCAGTACTTC.

The V and J genes are TRBV28 and TRBJ1-5, with a possible D match to TRBD1 (6 bases). V shed 4 bases and J shed 5 bases, with 15 bases lying between them. This CDR3 comprises 15 residues. Germline CDR1 MDHEN, CDR2 SYDVKM. The DNA of the CDR3 is TGTGCCAGCAGTTCCCCGCGGGGGCGGGATCAGCCCCAGCATTTT. This codes for CASSSPRGRDQPQHF.

The chain is built from TRBV6-6 and TRBJ1-6; no definite D call. Germline CDR1 MNHNY, CDR2 SVGAGI (reference sequence). V shed 7 bases and J shed 7 bases, with 11 bases lying between them. The CDR3 runs to 13 residues. This chain's CDR3 is CASNSVVNSPLHF. In nucleotides, the CDR3 is TGTGCCAGCAATTCAGTCGTAAATTCACCCCTCCACTTT.

In this sample, this clone turned up once. The genes are TRBV27 and TRBJ1-1, with a possible D match to TRBD1 (5 bases). The germline V gene encodes CDR1 MNHEY and CDR2 SMNVEV (reference sequence). The CDR3 is 14 residues long. The V and J ends lost 6 bases and 5 bases respectively, with 16 bases between them. The CDR3 bases are TGTGCCAGCAGGGAGGGACCCCGGCGGACTGAAGCTTTCTTT. It specifies CASREGPRRTEAFF.

The chain carries TRBV7-3 and TRBJ2-2; 13 nucleotides match TRBD2. CDR1 and CDR2 from the germline V gene are SGHTA and FQGTGA. This CDR3 has 15 amino acids. V shed 8 bases and J 8 bases; nucleotides not matched to a gene: 8. The DNA for the CDR3 is TGTGCCAGCGGACTAGCGGGGGTTCAAGGAGGGGAGCTGTTTTTT. Its translation is CASGLAGVQGGELFF.

About this clone: The same CDR3 is also encoded by other DNA sequences in this sample. This chain joins TRBV4-3 and TRBJ2-3; D not resolved. Germline V gives CDR1 LGHNA, CDR2 YSLEER. Trimming pared 6 bases from V and 2 bases from J, leaving 9 bases between. The CDR3 is 13 amino acids. CDR3 bases: TGCGCCAGCAGTCAGACCTACACAGATACGCAGTATTTT. It specifies CASSQTYTDTQYF.

The J gene is TRBJ1-2, the V gene TRBV7-9; unclear D gene. Germline assignment: CDR1 SEHNR and CDR2 FQNEAQ (reference sequence). Trimming removed 5 bases from V and 8 bases from J, with 27 bases in between. The CDR3 is 17 amino acids. CDR3 nucleotides: TGTGCCAGCAGCCAAGATGGAGCAAGATTTGTGTTTGAGGGCTACACCTTC. It codes for CASSQDGARFVFEGYTF.

In this sample, this clone turned up once. The chain is built from TRBV6-5 and TRBJ1-1; maybe TRBD1 (6 bases). Germline loops: CDR1 MNHEY, CDR2 SVGAGI. CDR3 length equals 14 residues. Trimming pared 5 bases from V and 0 bases from J, leaving 10 bases between. As DNA, the CDR3 is TGTGCCAGCAGTCATCAGGGGCTGAACACTGAAGCTTTCTTT. Protein: CASSHQGLNTEAFF.

V usage is TRBV6-5 and J usage is TRBJ1-1; 7 nucleotides agree with TRBD1. The CDR3 has 15 residues. In germline, CDR1 is MNHEY, CDR2 SVGAGI. The ends lost 4 bases at V and 2 bases at J; junction bases unmatched: 7. The CDR3 DNA reads TGTGCCAGCAGTTCAATGACAGGGACTAACACTGAAGCTTTCTTT. Protein sequence: CASSSMTGTNTEAFF.

This chain links TRBV19 with TRBJ2-3; D unresolved. Germline CDR1 reads LNHDA; CDR2 reads SQIVND (reference sequence). This CDR3 contains 12 residues. Trimming removed 2 bases from V and 4 bases from J, with 4 bases in between. CDR3 sequence: CASSINPDTQYF. Here the CDR3 DNA reads TGTGCCAGTAGTATAAACCCAGATACGCAGTATTTT.

The DNA of the CDR3 is TGCGCCAGCAGGGGAACCGACGGGCCTGCTATCCATGAGACCCAGTACTTC. This codes for CASRGTDGPAIHETQYF. The chain is built from TRBV10-1 and TRBJ2-5; D gene ambiguous. CDR1 and CDR2 (germline): WNHNN, SYGVQD (reference sequence). V gave up 6 bases and J gave up 5 bases, with 25 bases separating them. The CDR3 has 17 residues.

Comment on this clone: The sample carries other DNA sequences with the same CDR3. The CDR3 sequence: CASSLVRGTNEKLFF. CDR3 nucleotide sequence: TGTGCCAGCAGCTTAGTGAGGGGGACTAATGAAAAACTGTTTTTT. V usage is TRBV11-2 and J usage is TRBJ1-4; a possible D gene is TRBD1 (6 bases). Germline V CDR1 and CDR2: SGHAT, FQNNGV. The CDR3 runs to 15 residues. V lost 1 base and J 2 bases, leaving 8 bases between the germline ends.

This clone was seen only once. The chain couples TRBV7-9 to TRBJ2-5, with no clear D. V was shortened by 1 base and J by 5 bases, with 11 bases between the two germline ends. Germline values: CDR1 SEHNR, CDR2 FQNEAQ (reference sequence). The CDR3 contains 14 residues. The CDR3 region is CASSLGRTSETQYF. CDR3 nucleotides: TGTGCCAGCAGCTTAGGCCGGACCAGTGAGACCCAGTACTTC.